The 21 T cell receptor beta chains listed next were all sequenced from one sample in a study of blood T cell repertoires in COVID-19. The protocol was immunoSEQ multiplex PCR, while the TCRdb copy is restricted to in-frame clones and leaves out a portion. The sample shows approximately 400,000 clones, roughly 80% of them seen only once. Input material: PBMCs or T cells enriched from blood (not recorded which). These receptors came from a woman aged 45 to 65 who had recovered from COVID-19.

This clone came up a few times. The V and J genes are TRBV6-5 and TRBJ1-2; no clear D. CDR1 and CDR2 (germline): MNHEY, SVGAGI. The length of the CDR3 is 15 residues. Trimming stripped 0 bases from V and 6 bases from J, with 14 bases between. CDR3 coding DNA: TGTGCCAGCAGTTACTCAATATGGTCGGGGAATGGCTACACCTTC. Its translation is CASSYSIWSGNGYTF.

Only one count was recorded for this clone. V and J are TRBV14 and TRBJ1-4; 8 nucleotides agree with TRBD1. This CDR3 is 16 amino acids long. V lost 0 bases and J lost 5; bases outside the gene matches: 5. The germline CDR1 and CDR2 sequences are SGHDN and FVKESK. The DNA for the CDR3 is TGTGCCAGCAGCCAAGATTCAGGGGGCGGAAATGAAAAACTGTTTTTT. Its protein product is CASSQDSGGGNEKLFF.

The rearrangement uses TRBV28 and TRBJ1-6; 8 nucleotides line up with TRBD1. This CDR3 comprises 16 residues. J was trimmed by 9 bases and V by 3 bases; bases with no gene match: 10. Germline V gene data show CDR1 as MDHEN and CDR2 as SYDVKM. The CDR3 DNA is TGTGCCAGCAGTTTCACCTCCAGGGGGCGGGGTTCACCCCTCCACTTT. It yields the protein CASSFTSRGRGSPLHF.

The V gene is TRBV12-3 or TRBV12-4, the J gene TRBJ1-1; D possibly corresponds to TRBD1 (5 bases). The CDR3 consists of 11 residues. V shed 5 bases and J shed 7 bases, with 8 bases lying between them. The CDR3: CASSGHREAFF. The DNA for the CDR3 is TGTGCCAGCAGTGGACACCGTGAAGCTTTCTTT.

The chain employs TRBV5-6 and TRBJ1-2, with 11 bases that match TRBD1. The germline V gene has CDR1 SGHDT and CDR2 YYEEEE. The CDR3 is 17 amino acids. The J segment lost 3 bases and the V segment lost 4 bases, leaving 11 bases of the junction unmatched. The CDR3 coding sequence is TGTGCCAGCAGCCCTGGACAGGGGGCGTCCATCTACTATGGCTACACCTTC. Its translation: CASSPGQGASIYYGYTF.

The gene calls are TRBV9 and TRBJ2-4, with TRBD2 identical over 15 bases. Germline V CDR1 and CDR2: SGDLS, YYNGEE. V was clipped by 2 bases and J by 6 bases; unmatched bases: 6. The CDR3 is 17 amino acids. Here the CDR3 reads CASSVGLAGGPGNIQYF. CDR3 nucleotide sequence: TGTGCCAGCAGCGTCGGACTAGCGGGAGGGCCTGGAAACATTCAGTACTTC.

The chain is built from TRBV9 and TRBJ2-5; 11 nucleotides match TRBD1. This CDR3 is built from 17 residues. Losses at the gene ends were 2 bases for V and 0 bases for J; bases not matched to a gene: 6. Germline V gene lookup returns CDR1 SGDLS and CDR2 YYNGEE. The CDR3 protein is CASSVGLGQGDQETQYF. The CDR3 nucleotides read TGTGCCAGCAGCGTGGGCCTGGGACAGGGGGACCAAGAGACCCAGTACTTC. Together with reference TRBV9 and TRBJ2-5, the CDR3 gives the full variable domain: DSGVTQTPKHLITATGQRVTLRCSPRSGDLSVYWYQQSLDQGLQFLIQYYNGEERAKGNILERFSAQQFPDLHSELNLSSLELGDSALYFCASSVGLGQGDQETQYFGPGTRLLVL.

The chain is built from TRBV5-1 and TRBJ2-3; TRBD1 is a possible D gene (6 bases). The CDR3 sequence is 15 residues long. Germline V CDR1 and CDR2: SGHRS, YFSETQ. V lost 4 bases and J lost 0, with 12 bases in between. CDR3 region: CASSKTGSSTDTQYF. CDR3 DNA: TGCGCCAGCAGCAAGACAGGTTCTAGCACAGATACGCAGTATTTT.

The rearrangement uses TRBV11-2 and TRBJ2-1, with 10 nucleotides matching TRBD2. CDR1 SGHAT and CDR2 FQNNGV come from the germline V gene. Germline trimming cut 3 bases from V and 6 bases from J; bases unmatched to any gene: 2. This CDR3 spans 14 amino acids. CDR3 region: CASSLGTSANEQFF. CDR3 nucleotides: TGTGCCAGCAGCTTGGGGACTAGCGCCAATGAGCAGTTCTTC. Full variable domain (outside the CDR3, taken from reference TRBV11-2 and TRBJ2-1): EAGVAQSPRYKIIEKRQSVAFWCNPISGHATLYWYQQILGQGPKLLIQFQNNGVVDDSQLPKDRFSAERLKGVDSTLKIQPAKLEDSAVYLCASSLGTSANEQFFGPGTRLTVL.

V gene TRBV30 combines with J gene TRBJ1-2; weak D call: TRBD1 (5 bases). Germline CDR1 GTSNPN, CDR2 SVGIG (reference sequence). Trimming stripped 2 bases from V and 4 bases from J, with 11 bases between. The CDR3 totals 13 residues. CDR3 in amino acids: CAWSKGPGYGYTF. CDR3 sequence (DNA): TGTGCCTGGAGTAAGGGGCCGGGCTATGGCTACACCTTC.

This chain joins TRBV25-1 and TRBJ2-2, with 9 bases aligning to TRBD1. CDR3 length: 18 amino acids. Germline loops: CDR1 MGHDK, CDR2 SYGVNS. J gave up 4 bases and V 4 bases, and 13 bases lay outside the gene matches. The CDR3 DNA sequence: TGTGCCAGCAGTGGCCTCTACAGGGGGCGGGGTGTCACCGGGGAGCTGTTTTTT. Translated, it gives CASSGLYRGRGVTGELFF.

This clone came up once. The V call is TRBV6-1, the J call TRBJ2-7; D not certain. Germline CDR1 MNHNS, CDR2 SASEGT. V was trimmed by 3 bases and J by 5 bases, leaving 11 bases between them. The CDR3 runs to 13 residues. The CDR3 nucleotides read TGTGCCAGCAGTGACCCCCCGAGGAACGAGCAGTACTTC. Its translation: CASSDPPRNEQYF.

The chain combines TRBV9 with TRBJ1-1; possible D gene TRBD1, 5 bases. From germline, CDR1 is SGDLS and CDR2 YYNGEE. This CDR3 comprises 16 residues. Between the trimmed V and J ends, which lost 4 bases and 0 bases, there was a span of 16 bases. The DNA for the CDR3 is TGTGCCAGCAGCCCCCGGGGGGGGAACATGAACACTGAAGCTTTCTTT. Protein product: CASSPRGGNMNTEAFF.

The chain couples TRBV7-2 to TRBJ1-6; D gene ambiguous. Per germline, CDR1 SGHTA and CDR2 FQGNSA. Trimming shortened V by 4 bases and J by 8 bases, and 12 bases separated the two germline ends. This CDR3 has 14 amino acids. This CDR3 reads CASSSGGRDSPLHF. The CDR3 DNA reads TGTGCCAGCAGCTCCGGCGGGCGAGATTCACCCCTCCACTTT.

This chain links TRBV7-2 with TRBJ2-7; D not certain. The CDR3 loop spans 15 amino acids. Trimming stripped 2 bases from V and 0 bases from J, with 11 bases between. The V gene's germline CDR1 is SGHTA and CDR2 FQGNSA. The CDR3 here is CASSLLAHPSYEQYF. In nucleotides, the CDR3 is TGTGCCAGCAGCTTACTGGCCCACCCCTCCTACGAGCAGTACTTC.

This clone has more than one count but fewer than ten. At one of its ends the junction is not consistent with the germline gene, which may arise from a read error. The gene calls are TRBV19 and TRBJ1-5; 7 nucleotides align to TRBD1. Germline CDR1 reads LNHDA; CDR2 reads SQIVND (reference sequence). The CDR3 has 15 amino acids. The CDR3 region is CASKEGASGNQPQHF. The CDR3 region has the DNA TGTGCGAGTAAGGAGGGGGCCTCGGGCAATCAGCCCCAGCATTTT.

As DNA, the CDR3 is TGTGCCAGCAGCCCCCCCCCACCGGGACAAGATTATGGCTACACCTTC. This translates into CASSPPPPGQDYGYTF. The rearrangement uses TRBV7-2 and TRBJ1-2, with a weak D call TRBD1 (6 bases). This CDR3 spans 16 amino acids. Germline CDR1 is SGHTA and CDR2 is FQGNSA. V gave up 5 bases and J gave up 5 bases, with 21 bases separating them.

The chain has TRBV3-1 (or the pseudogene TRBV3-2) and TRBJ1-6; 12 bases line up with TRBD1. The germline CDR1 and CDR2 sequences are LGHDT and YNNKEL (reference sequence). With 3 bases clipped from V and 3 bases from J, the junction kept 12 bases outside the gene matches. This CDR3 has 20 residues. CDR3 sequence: CASSHDNRDRGRFYNSPLHF. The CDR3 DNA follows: TGTGCCAGCAGCCATGATAACCGGGACAGGGGGCGCTTCTATAATTCACCCCTCCACTTT.

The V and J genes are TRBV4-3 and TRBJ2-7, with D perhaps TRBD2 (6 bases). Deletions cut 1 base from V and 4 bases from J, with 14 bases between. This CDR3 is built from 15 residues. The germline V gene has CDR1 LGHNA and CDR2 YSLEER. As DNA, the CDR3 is TGCGCCAGCAGCCAAGGGATCGGAGGGTTGTACGAGCAGTACTTC. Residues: CASSQGIGGLYEQYF.

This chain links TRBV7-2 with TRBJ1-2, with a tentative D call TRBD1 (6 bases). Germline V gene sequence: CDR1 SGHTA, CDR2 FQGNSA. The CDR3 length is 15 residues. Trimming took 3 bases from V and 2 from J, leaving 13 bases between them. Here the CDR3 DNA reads TGTGCCAGCAGCTTGGGGTCAGGGGTAAACTATGGCTACACCTTC. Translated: CASSLGSGVNYGYTF.

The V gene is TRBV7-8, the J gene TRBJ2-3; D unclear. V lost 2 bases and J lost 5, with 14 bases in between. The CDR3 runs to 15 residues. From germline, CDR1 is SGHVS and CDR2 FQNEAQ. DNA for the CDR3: TGTGCCAGCAGCTTATTCGGCAGGCCGATAGATACGCAGTATTTT. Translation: CASSLFGRPIDTQYF.